These 9 T cell receptor beta chains came from one sample sequenced in a study of long-term antiretroviral therapy in people with HIV. Running of the v3.0 immunoSEQ assay took place at survey level. Only in-frame clones appear in the TCRdb table, and some are missing; sequencing was by immunoSEQ multiplex PCR. The sample has tens of thousands of clones, around 80% seen once; the top ten hold 4% to 6%. This specimen was unsorted PBMCs, taken 0.5 years after starting antiretroviral therapy. Receptors were obtained from a man between 18 and 29 years old with HIV.

V is TRBV4-2 and J is TRBJ2-7, with 7 bases aligning to TRBD1. The CDR3 length is 17 residues. CDR1 and CDR2 from the germline V gene are LGHNA and YNFKEQ. Trimming removed 4 bases from V and 2 bases from J; junction bases left unmatched: 14. The DNA for the CDR3 is TGTGCCAGCAGCCCGACAGGGCTAGCAGAAAAGGCCTACGAGCAGTACTTC. Translating gives CASSPTGLAEKAYEQYF.

This rearrangement joins TRBV27 to TRBJ2-7; tentative D call: TRBD1 (6 bases). V shed 5 bases and J shed 3 bases, with 23 bases lying between them. CDR1 MNHEY and CDR2 SMNVEV come from the germline V gene (reference sequence). The CDR3 loop spans 17 amino acids. Here the CDR3 reads CASSKTRQVVGVYEQYF. The CDR3 nucleotides read TGTGCCAGCAGTAAGACTCGACAGGTCGTGGGTGTCTACGAGCAGTACTTC.

This clone was seen only a few times. The genes are TRBV5-1 and TRBJ2-7; D might be TRBD1 (8 bases). This CDR3 region has 15 residues. Germline CDR1 and CDR2: SGHRS and YFSETQ. Trimming took off 2 bases at V and 3 bases at J, with 15 bases between the two ends. The CDR3 DNA follows: TGCGCCAGCAGCTTAGCGGGACAGGTCGGCTACGAGCAGTACTTC. It yields the protein CASSLAGQVGYEQYF.

The chain joins TRBV7-2 to TRBJ1-5; D is undetermined. This CDR3 has 14 residues. Germline-derived CDR1 and CDR2 are SGHTA and FQGNSA. V lost 5 bases, J lost 8 bases, and 16 bases lay in between. The CDR3 region has the DNA TGTGCCAGCAGCACTGGGGAGTCTATCAAGCCCCAGCATTTT. As protein: CASSTGESIKPQHF.

This clone occurred a few times. V is TRBV10-3 and J is TRBJ2-1; D is possibly TRBD2 (5 bases). V lost 10 bases to trimming and J lost 5 bases, with 21 bases between them. CDR1 is ENHRY, CDR2 SYGVKD, per germline. The CDR3 consists of 15 residues. In nucleotides, the CDR3 is TGTGCCACCTCCCTGGCCGGGGTAATAAACAATGAGCAGTTCTTC. The encoded protein is CATSLAGVINNEQFF.

J is TRBJ1-1 and V is TRBV19; D is perhaps TRBD1 (5 bases). V was clipped by 5 bases and J by 0 bases, with 10 bases between them. The length of the CDR3 is 14 residues. The V gene's germline CDR1 is LNHDA and CDR2 SQIVND (reference sequence). The CDR3 DNA follows: TGTGCCAGTAGTGGAGTGGGGCTGAACACTGAAGCTTTCTTT. Protein sequence: CASSGVGLNTEAFF.

V gene TRBV19 combines with J gene TRBJ1-5; maybe TRBD1 (5 bases). Per germline, CDR1 LNHDA and CDR2 SQIVND (reference sequence). This CDR3 is 15 amino acids long. V was pared by 1 base and J by 0 bases, with 7 bases between. CDR3 nucleotide sequence: TGTGCCAGTAGTATAGGACAGAATAGCAATCAGCCCCAGCATTTT. This codes for CASSIGQNSNQPQHF.

This chain links TRBV5-1 with TRBJ1-1; tentatively, D is TRBD1 (5 bases). V shed 5 bases and J shed 2 bases, with 16 bases lying between them. CDR1 is SGHRS, CDR2 YFSETQ, per germline. This CDR3 is built from 15 residues. The CDR3, as DNA: TGCGCCAGCAGGGACACAAGGCGGGGAAACACTGAAGCTTTCTTT. Protein: CASRDTRRGNTEAFF.

The genes are TRBV9 and TRBJ2-3; tentatively, D is TRBD1 or TRBD2 (5 bases each). The CDR3 is 13 amino acids. From germline, CDR1 is SGDLS and CDR2 YYNGEE. The V and J ends lost 3 bases and 3 bases respectively, with 8 bases between them. The CDR3 is CASSAGSTDTQYF. The CDR3, as DNA: TGTGCCAGCAGCGCAGGGAGTACAGATACGCAGTATTTT.